This T cell receptor beta chain emerged from a study of TIL therapy for anti-PD-1-resistant metastatic lung cancer. The CDR3 consists of 21 residues. CDR1 is SGHVS and CDR2 is FQNEAQ in the germline V gene. Trimming removed 1 base at V and 6 bases at J, with 31 bases between. Time point given: pre-treatment sample, taken before nivolumab and TIL therapy. Most excised metastases sampled were pleural nodules or supraclavicular lymph nodes. Sequencing used immunoSEQ v3. Only in-frame clones appear in the TCRdb table, and some are missing; sequencing was by immunoSEQ multiplex PCR. This table holds approximately 95,000 clones, 50% to 70% found once.

Sequenced here: tumor tissue, sampled at baseline. This TCR was sampled from a person aged 25-85 years with non-small cell lung cancer. V usage is TRBV7-8 and J usage is TRBJ2-1; either TRBD1 or TRBD2 may fit D (6 bases each). CDR3: CASSLELVRQGTSSSTNEQFF. For the CDR3, the DNA is TGTGCCAGCAGCTTAGAGCTCGTTCGGCAGGGGACTTCCAGTTCCACCAATGAGCAGTTCTTC.